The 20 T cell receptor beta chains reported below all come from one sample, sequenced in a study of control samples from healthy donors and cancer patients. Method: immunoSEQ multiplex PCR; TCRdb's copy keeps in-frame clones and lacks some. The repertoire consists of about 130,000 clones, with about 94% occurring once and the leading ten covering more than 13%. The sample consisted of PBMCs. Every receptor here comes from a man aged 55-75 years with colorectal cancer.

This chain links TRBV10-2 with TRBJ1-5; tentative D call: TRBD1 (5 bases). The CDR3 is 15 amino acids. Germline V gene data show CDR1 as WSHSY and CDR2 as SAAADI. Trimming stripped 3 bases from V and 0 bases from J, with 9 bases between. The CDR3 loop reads CASSDGGFSNQPQHF. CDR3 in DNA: TGCGCCAGCAGTGATGGGGGGTTTAGCAATCAGCCCCAGCATTTT.

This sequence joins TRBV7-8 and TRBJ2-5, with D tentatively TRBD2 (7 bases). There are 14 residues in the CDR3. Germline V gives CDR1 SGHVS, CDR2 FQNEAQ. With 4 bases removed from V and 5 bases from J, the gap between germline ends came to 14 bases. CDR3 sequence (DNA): TGTGCCAGCAGCTCAGGCAGGGGAGGGGAGACCCAGTACTTC. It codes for CASSSGRGGETQYF.

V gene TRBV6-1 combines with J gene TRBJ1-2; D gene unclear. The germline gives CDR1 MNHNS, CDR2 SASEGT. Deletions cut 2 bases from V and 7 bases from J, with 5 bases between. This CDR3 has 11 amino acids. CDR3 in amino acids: CASSEFRGYTF. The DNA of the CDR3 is TGTGCCAGCAGTGAATTTCGTGGCTACACCTTC.

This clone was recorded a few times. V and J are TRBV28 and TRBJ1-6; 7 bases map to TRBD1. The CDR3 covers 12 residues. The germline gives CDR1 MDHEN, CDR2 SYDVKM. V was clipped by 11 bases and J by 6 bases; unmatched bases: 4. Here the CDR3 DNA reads TGTGCCTTACAGGGGACTAATTCACCCCTCCACTTT. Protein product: CALQGTNSPLHF.

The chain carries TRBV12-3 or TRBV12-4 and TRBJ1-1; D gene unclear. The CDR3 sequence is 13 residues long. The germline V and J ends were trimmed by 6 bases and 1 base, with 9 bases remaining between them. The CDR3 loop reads CASSRTENTEAFF. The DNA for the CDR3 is TGTGCCAGCAGCCGGACGGAGAACACTGAAGCTTTCTTT.

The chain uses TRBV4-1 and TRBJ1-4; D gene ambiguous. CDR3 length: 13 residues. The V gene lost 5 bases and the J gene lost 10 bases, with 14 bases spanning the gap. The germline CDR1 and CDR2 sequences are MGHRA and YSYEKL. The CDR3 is CASSYLGVGKLFF. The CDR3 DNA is TGCGCCAGCAGCTACCTTGGGGTAGGAAAACTGTTTTTT.

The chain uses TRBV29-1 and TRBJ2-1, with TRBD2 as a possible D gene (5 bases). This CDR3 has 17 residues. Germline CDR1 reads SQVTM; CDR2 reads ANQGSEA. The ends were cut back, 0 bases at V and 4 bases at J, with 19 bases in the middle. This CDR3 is CSVEDIEEAIVYNEQFF. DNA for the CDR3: TGCAGCGTTGAAGATATCGAGGAGGCCATAGTTTACAATGAGCAGTTCTTC.

CDR3: CASSEGRDRLSFF. In nucleotides, the CDR3 is TGCGCCAGCAGTGAAGGCCGGGACAGGTTAAGTTTCTTT. V and J are TRBV10-1 and TRBJ1-1, with TRBD1 matching over 8 bases. Per the germline V gene, CDR1 is WNHNN and CDR2 is SYGVQD (reference sequence). With V trimmed by 3 bases and J by 13 bases, 10 bases remained unmatched. The CDR3 is made up of 13 amino acids.

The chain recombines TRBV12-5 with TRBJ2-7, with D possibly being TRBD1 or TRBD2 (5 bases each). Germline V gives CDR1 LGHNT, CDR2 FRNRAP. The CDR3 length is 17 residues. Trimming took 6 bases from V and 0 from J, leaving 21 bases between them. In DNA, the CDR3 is TGTGCTAGTGGGACCTCTATGGGACCTGGAAGCTCCTACGAGCAGTACTTC. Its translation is CASGTSMGPGSSYEQYF.

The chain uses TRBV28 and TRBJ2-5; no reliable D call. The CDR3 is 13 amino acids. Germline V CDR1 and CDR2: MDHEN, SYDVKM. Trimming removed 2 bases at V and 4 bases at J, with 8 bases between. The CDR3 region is CASSLKGTETQYF. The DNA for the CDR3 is TGTGCCAGCAGTTTAAAGGGAACAGAGACCCAGTACTTC.

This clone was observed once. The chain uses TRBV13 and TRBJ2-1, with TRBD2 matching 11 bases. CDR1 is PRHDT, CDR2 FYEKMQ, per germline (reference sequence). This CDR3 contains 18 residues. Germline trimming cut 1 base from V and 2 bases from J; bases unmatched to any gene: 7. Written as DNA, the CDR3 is TGTGCCAGCAGCTTAGATATGACTAGCGGGGTTCCCTACAATGAGCAGTTCTTC. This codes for CASSLDMTSGVPYNEQFF.

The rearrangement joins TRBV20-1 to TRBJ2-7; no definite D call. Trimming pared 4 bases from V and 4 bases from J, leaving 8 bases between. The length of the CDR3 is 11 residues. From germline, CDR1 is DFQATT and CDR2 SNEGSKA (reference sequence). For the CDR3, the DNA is TGCAGTGCTACCATAGGTTACGAGCAGTACTTC. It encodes CSATIGYEQYF.

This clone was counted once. This CDR3 is CASSDFYEQYF. The CDR3 bases are TGTGCCAGTAGTGACTTCTACGAGCAGTACTTC. The rearrangement joins TRBV19 to TRBJ2-7; D not certain. The CDR3 has 11 residues. The ends were cut back, 5 bases at V and 3 bases at J, with 5 bases in the middle. The germline V gene has CDR1 LNHDA and CDR2 SQIVND (reference sequence).

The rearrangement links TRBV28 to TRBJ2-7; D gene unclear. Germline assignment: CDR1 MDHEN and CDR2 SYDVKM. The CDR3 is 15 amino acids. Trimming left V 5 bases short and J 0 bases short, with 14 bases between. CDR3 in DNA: TGTGCCAGCAGTAAAACGTTGGGTTTCTCCTACGAGCAGTACTTC. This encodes CASSKTLGFSYEQYF.

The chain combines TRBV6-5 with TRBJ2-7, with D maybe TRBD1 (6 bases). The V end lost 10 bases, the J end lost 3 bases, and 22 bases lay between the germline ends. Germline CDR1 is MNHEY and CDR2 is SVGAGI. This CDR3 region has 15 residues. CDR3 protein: CATTPGADGLYEQYF. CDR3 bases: TGTGCCACCACCCCAGGGGCGGATGGGCTCTACGAGCAGTACTTC.

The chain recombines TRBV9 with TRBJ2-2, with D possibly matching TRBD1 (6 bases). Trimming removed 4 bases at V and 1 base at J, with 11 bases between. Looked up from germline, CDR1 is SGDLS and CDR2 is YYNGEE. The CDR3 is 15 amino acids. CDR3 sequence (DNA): TGTGCCAGCAGCCCCCGGACAGAGAACACCGGGGAGCTGTTTTTT. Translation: CASSPRTENTGELFF.

Here the CDR3 DNA reads TGTGCCAGCAGTCAGGGGCACGGGAATTCACCCCTCCACTTT. Amino acids: CASSQGHGNSPLHF. The J gene is TRBJ1-6, the V gene TRBV27, with a possible D match to TRBD1 (6 bases). V was pared by 5 bases and J by 7 bases, with 12 bases between. The germline V gene encodes CDR1 MNHEY and CDR2 SMNVEV (reference sequence). This CDR3 spans 14 amino acids.

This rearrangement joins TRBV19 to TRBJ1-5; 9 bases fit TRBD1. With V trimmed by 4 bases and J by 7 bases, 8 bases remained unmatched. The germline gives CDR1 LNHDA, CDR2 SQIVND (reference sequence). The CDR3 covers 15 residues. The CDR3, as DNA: TGTGCCAGTAGTAACGGGACAGGGTCCAGACAGCCCCAGCATTTT. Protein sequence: CASSNGTGSRQPQHF. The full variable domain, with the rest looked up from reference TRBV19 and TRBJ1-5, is DGGITQSPKYLFRKEGQNVTLSCEQNLNHDAMYWYRQDPGQGLRLIYYSQIVNDFQKGDIAEGYSVSREKKESFPLTVTSAQKNPTAFYLCASSNGTGSRQPQHFGDGTRLSIL.

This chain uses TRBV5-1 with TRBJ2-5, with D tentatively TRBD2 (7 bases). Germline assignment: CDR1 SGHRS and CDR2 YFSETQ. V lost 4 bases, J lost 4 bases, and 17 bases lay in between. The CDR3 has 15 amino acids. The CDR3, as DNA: TGCGCCAGCAGCCCCCGAGGGGGGGGCGGAGAGACCCAGTACTTC. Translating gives CASSPRGGGGETQYF.

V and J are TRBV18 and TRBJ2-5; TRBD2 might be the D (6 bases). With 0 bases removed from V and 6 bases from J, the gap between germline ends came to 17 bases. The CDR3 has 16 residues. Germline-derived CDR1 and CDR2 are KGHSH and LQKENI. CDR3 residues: CASSPPEGREGKTQYF. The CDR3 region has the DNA TGTGCCAGCTCACCACCGGAGGGCCGGGAAGGGAAGACCCAGTACTTC.